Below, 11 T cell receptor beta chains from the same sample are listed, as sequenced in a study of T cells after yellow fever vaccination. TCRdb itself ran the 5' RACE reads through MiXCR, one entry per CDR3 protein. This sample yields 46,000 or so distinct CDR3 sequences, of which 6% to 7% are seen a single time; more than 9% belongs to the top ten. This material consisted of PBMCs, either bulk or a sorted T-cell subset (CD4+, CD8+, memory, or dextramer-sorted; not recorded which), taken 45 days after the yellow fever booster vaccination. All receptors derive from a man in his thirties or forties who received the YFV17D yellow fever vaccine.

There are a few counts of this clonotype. The CDR3 is CASSSSGAYEQYF. CDR3 coding DNA: TGTGCCAGCAGCTCTAGCGGGGCCTACGAGCAGTACTTC. The rearrangement joins TRBV3-1 to TRBJ2-7, with 9 bases matching TRBD2. The CDR3 spans 13 residues. The germline gives CDR1 LGHDT, CDR2 YNNKEL (reference sequence). With 5 bases clipped from V and 2 bases from J, the junction kept 1 base outside the gene matches.

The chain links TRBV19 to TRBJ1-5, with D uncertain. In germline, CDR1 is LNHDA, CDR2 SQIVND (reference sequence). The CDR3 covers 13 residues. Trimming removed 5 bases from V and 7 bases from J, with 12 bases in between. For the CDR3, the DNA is TGTGCCAGTAGTCCCCTCCCGGGGCAGCCCCAGCATTTT. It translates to CASSPLPGQPQHF.

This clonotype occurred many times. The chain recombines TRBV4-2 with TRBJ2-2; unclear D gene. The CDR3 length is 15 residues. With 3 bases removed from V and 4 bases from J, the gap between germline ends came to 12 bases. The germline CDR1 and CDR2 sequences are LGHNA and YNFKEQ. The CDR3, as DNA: TGTGCCAGCAGCCACCTCTCGCTGAGCACCGGGGAGCTGTTTTTT. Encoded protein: CASSHLSLSTGELFF.

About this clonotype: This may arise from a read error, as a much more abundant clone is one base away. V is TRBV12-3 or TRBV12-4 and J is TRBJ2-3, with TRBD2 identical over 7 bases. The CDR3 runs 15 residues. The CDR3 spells CTSSLAGVGTDTQYF. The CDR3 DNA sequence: TGTACCAGCAGTTTGGCGGGAGTTGGCACAGATACGCAGTATTTT.

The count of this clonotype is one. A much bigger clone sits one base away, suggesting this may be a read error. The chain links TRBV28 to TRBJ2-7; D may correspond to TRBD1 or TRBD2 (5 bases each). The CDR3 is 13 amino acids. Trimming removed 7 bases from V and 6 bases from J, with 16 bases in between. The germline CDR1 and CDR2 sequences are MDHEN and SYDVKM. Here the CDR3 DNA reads TGTGCCAGCACTGGGACCATTACGATCGAGCAGTACTTC. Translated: CASTGTITIEQYF.

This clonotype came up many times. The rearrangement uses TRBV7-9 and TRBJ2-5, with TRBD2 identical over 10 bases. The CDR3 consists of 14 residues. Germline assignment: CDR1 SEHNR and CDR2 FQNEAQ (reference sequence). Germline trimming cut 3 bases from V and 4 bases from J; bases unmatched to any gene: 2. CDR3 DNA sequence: TGTGCCAGCAGCTTGGGACTAGCGCTAGAGACCCAGTACTTC. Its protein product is CASSLGLALETQYF.

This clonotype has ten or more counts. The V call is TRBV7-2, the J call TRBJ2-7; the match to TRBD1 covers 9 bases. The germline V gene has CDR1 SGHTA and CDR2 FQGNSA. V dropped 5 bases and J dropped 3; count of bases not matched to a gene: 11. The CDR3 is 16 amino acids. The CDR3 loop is CASSATVGGQGYEQYF. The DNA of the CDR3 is TGTGCCAGCAGCGCCACGGTTGGGGGACAGGGCTACGAGCAGTACTTC.

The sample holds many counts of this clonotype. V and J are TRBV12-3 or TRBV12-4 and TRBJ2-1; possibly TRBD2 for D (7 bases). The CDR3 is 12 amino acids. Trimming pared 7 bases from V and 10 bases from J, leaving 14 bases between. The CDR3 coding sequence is TGTGCCAGCACTCTAGGGGGGGAGGAGCAGTTCTTC. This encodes CASTLGGEEQFF.

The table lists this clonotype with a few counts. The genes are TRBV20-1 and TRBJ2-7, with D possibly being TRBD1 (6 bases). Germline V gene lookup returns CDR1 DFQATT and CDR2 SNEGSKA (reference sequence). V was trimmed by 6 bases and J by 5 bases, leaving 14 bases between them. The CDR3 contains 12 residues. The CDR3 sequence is CSAGTWVHEQYF. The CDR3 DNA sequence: TGCAGTGCAGGGACATGGGTTCACGAGCAGTACTTC.

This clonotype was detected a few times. The CDR3 nucleotides read TGTGCCAGCAGCCCCAGAGGTCCCCCCCGTGACTATGGCTACACCTTC. This encodes CASSPRGPPRDYGYTF. This chain connects TRBV7-2 to TRBJ1-2; D is uncertain. V gave up 5 bases and J gave up 3 bases, with 19 bases separating them. The CDR3 has 16 amino acids. Germline V CDR1 and CDR2: SGHTA, FQGNSA. Full variable domain (missing parts from reference TRBV7-2 and TRBJ1-2): GAGVSQSPSNKVTEKGKDVELRCDPISGHTALYWYRQSLGQGLEFLIYFQGNSAPDKSGLPSDRFSAERTGGSVSTLTIQRTQQEDSAVYLCASSPRGPPRDYGYTFGSGTRLTVV.

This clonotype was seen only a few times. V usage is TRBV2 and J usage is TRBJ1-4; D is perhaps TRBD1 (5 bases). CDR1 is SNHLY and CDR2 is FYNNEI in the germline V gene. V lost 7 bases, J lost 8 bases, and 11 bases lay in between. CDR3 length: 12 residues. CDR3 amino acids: CASTGGEEKLFF. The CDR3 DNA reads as TGTGCCAGCACGGGGGGTGAGGAAAAACTGTTTTTT.